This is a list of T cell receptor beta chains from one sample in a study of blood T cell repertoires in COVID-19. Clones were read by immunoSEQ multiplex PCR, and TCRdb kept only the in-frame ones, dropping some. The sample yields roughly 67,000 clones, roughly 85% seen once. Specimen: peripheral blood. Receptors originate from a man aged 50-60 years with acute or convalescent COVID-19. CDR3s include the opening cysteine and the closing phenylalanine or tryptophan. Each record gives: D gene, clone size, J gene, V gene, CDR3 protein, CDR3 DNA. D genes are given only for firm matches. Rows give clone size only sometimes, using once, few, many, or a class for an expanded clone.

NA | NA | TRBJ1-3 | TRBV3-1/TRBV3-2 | CASRLTASGGTIYF | TGTGCCAGCAGGCTTACTGCCTCTGGAGGCACCATATATTTT
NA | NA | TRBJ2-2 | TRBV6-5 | CASSYSNRPTGELFF | TGTGCCAGCAGTTACTCGAACAGGCCCACCGGGGAGCTGTTTTTT
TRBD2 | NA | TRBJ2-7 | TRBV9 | CASSASGQSYEQYF | TGTGCCAGCAGCGCTAGCGGGCAAAGCTACGAGCAGTACTTC
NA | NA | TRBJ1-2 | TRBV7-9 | CASSTTSHYGYTF | TGTGCCAGCAGCACAACCTCGCACTATGGCTACACCTTC
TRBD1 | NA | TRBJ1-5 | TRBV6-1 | CASSEAVSRGNQPQHF | TGTGCCAGCAGTGAAGCGGTGAGCAGGGGGAATCAGCCCCAGCATTTT
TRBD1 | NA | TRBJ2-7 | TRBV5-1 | CASQVSGQGANEQYF | TGCGCCAGCCAGGTTTCGGGGCAGGGGGCCAACGAGCAGTACTTC
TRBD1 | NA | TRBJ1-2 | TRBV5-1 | CASSRGQGPRYGYTF | TGCGCCAGCAGCAGGGGACAGGGGCCCCGCTATGGCTACACCTTC
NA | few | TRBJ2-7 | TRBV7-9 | CASSLVQGMVYEQYF | TGTGCCAGCAGCTTAGTGCAGGGGATGGTATACGAGCAGTACTTC
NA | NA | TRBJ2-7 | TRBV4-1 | CASSIRTDSYEQYF | TGCGCCAGCAGCATCCGGACAGACTCCTACGAGCAGTACTTC
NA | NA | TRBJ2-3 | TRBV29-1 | CSVEGGVGADTQYF | TGCAGCGTTGAAGGCGGGGTGGGGGCAGATACGCAGTATTTT
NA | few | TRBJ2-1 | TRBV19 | CASSRGARSSYNEQFF | TGTGCCAGTAGTAGGGGCGCGCGATCAAGCTACAATGAGCAGTTCTTC
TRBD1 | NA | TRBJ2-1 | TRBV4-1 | CASSSTGANEQFF | TGCGCCAGCAGCTCCACAGGGGCCAATGAGCAGTTCTTC
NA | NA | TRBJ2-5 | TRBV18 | CASSFDSAIVETQYF | TGTGCCAGCTCGTTCGACAGCGCGATCGTGGAGACCCAGTACTTC
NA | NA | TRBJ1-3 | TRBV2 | CASMQSGNTIYF | TGTGCCAGCATGCAGTCTGGAAACACCATATATTTT
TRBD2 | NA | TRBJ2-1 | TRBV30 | CAWAGGYNEQFF | TGTGCCTGGGCGGGGGGATACAATGAGCAGTTCTTC
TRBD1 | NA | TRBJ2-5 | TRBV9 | CASSPRDRGPGPRTQYF | TGTGCCAGCAGCCCCCGGGACAGGGGGCCCGGGCCTAGGACCCAGTACTTC
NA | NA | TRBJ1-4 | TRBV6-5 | CASSRWGGNEKLFF | TGTGCCAGCAGCCGTTGGGGAGGGAATGAAAAACTGTTTTTT
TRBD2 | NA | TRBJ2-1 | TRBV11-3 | CASSLVSSGSSYNEQFF | TGTGCCAGCAGCTTAGTATCTAGCGGGAGCTCCTACAATGAGCAGTTCTTC
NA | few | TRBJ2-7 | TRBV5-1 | CASSTSPRQAYEQYF | TGCGCCAGCAGCACCAGCCCTCGACAGGCCTACGAGCAGTACTTC
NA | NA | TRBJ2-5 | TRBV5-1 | CASSYSPRETQYF | TGCGCCAGCAGCTATTCACCGCGGGAGACCCAGTACTTC
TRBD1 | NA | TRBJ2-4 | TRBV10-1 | CASRDRDRGRGNIQYF | TGCGCCAGCAGAGACCGGGACAGGGGGCGAGGAAACATTCAGTACTTC
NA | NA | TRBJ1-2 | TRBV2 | CASKQGRDYGYTF | TGTGCCAGCAAACAGGGTCGAGACTATGGCTACACCTTC
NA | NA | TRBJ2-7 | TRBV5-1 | CASSLSGTQDYEQYF | TGCGCCAGCAGCCTCTCTGGGACTCAGGATTACGAGCAGTACTTC
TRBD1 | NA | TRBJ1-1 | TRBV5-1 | CASSGDRELTEAFF | TGCGCCAGCAGCGGCGACAGGGAATTGACTGAAGCTTTCTTT
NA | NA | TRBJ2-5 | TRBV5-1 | CASSLVPDKETQYF | TGCGCCAGCAGCTTGGTTCCGGACAAAGAGACCCAGTACTTC
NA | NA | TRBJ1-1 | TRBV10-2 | CASSEQGNLNTEAFF | TGCGCCAGCAGTGAGCAGGGAAACCTGAACACTGAAGCTTTCTTT
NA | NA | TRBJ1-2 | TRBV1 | CTSSPRRSGFRGYTF | TGCACCAGCAGCCCTCGCCGGTCTGGTTTCCGTGGCTACACCTTC
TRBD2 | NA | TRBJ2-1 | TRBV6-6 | CASIRNSGGAYEQFF | TGTGCCAGCATCCGGAATAGCGGGGGGGCCTATGAGCAGTTCTTC
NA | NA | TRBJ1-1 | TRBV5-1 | CASRSGVGEAFF | TGCGCCAGCAGGAGTGGAGTGGGTGAAGCTTTCTTT
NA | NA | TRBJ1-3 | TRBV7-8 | CASSRRGGSSGNTIYF | TGTGCCAGCAGCCGACGAGGGGGTAGCTCTGGAAACACCATATATTTT
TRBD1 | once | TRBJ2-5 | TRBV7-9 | CASSDRGRVETQYF | TGTGCCAGCAGTGACAGGGGGCGAGTGGAGACCCAGTACTTC
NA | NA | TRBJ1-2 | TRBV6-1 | CASSESREATSYGYTF | TGTGCCAGCAGTGAATCTCGGGAAGCGACGTCCTATGGCTACACCTTC
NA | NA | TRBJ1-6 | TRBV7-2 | CASSLAGGAPLHF | TGTGCCAGCAGCTTAGCAGGGGGGGCACCCCTCCACTTT
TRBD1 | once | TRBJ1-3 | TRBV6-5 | CASRPTGTGNTIYF | TGTGCCAGCAGGCCGACAGGGACTGGAAACACCATATATTTT
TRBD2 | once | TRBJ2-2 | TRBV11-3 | CASSSWGGIDGTGELFF | TGTGCCAGCAGCTCGTGGGGGGGGATTGACGGCACCGGGGAGCTGTTTTTT
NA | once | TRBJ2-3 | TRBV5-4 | CASSLGGDRSTDTQYF | TGTGCCAGCAGCTTGGGGGGGGATAGGAGCACAGATACGCAGTATTTT
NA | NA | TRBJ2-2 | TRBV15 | CATSRDGMEGWDTGELFF | TGTGCCACCAGCAGAGATGGGATGGAGGGATGGGACACCGGGGAGCTGTTTTTT
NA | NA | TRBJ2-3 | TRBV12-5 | CASGFNTDTQYF | TGTGCTAGTGGTTTCAACACAGATACGCAGTATTTT
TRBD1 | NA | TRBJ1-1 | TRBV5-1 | CASSIQGTLKVTEAFF | TGCGCCAGCAGCATACAGGGGACACTAAAAGTCACTGAAGCTTTCTTT
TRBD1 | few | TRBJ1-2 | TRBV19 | CASSIQPAGQNYGYTF | TGTGCCAGTAGTATCCAACCGGCGGGACAGAACTATGGCTACACCTTC
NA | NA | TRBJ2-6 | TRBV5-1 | CASTLVAGGANVLTF | TGCGCCAGCACCCTGGTGGCGGGTGGGGCCAACGTCCTGACTTTC
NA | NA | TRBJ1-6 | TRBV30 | CAFAQGRDNSPLHF | TGTGCCTTTGCACAGGGCAGGGATAATTCACCCCTCCACTTT
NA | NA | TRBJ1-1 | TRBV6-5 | CASSYSKGTGGHF | TGTGCCAGCAGTTACTCGAAGGGGACGGGAGGCCACTTT
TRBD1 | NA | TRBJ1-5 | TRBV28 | CASQRQGRQPQHF | TGTGCCAGCCAAAGACAGGGTCGGCAGCCCCAGCATTTT
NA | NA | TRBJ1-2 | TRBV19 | CASSARDGYTF | TGTGCCAGTAGCGCGCGGGACGGCTACACCTTC
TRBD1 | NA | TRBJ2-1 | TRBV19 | CASSSRDRDNEQFF | TGTGCCAGTAGTAGCCGGGACAGGGACAATGAGCAGTTCTTC
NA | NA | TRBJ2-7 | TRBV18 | CASSPGAGTYEQYF | TGTGCCAGCTCACCAGGGGCGGGGACCTACGAGCAGTACTTC
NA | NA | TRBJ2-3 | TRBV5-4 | CASSFGLAEGGTQYF | TGTGCCAGCAGCTTTGGGCTAGCGGAGGGGGGTACGCAGTATTTT
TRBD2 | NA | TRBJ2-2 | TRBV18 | CASSPLPGLPRTGELFF | TGTGCCAGCTCACCTCTTCCGGGACTACCTAGGACCGGGGAGCTGTTTTTT
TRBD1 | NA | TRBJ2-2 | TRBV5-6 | CASSGDRGEPSANTGELFF | TGTGCCAGCAGCGGGGACAGGGGAGAGCCCTCTGCGAACACCGGGGAGCTGTTTTTT
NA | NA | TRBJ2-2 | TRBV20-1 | CSASGAGELFF | TGCAGTGCAAGTGGCGCCGGGGAGCTGTTTTTT
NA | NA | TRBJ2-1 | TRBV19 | CASSLNRASSYNEQFF | TGTGCCAGTAGTCTCAACAGGGCGAGCTCCTACAATGAGCAGTTCTTC
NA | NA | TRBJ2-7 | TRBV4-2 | CASSQDRSGEGYEQYF | TGTGCCAGCAGCCAAGATCGGTCCGGGGAAGGCTACGAGCAGTACTTC